Listed below are T cell receptor beta chains from one sample, sequenced in a study of graft-versus-host responses after intestinal transplantation. The antigens for these receptors are not known. TCRdb's table, derived via immunoSEQ multiplex PCR, lists solely in-frame clones and lacks some. The sample carries roughly 93,000 clones, about nine tenths recorded once. The material sequenced was unstimulated CD8+ T cells sorted from spleen or lymph node cells, taken before transplant. The source of these receptors is a human donor who was the organ donor for an intestinal transplant. Each CDR3 is given with its conserved first and last residue. The D gene is left open where the match is weak. Not all rows give a size; the values are once, few, many and, for expanded clones, a class.

v_call	clone_size	j_call	d_call	cdr3_aa	cdr3_nt
TRBV4-2	-	TRBJ2-1	TRBD2	CASSQERGGNEQFF	TGTGCCAGCAGCCAAGAGCGGGGGGGCAATGAGCAGTTCTTC
TRBV7-9	-	TRBJ2-7	-	CASSLSGGYEQYF	TGTGCCAGCAGCTTAAGTGGCGGCTACGAGCAGTACTTC
TRBV30	-	TRBJ1-1	-	CAWSDGAAVEAFF	TGTGCCTGGAGTGATGGAGCGGCAGTTGAAGCTTTCTTT
TRBV25-1	-	TRBJ1-2	-	CASSSGYGYTF	TGTGCCAGCAGTTCAGGGTATGGCTACACCTTC
TRBV7-9	-	TRBJ1-1	-	CASSLTGNEAFF	TGTGCCAGCAGCTTAACAGGTAATGAAGCTTTCTTT
TRBV6-1	-	TRBJ2-7	TRBD1	CASSSGTGPYEQYF	TGTGCCAGCAGCTCCGGGACAGGTCCCTACGAGCAGTACTTC
TRBV28	-	TRBJ2-7	-	CASSLGGLYEQYF	TGTGCCAGCAGTTTGGGGGGGCTCTACGAGCAGTACTTC
TRBV4-2	-	TRBJ1-5	TRBD1	CASSQEEGASNQPQHF	TGTGCCAGCAGCCAAGAGGAGGGGGCGAGCAATCAGCCCCAGCATTTT
TRBV19	-	TRBJ1-1	-	CASSAGNTEAFF	TGTGCCAGTAGTGCGGGGAACACTGAAGCTTTCTTT
TRBV19	-	TRBJ2-7	-	CASSTTGWNEQYF	TGTGCCAGTAGTACAACAGGGTGGAACGAGCAGTACTTC
TRBV5-6	-	TRBJ2-5	-	CASSGIVTSPEETQYF	TGTGCCAGCAGCGGCATTGTGACAAGCCCCGAAGAGACCCAGTACTTC
TRBV4-1	-	TRBJ1-1	TRBD1	CASSGTGGTEAFF	TGCGCCAGCAGCGGGACAGGGGGCACTGAAGCTTTCTTT
TRBV7-2	-	TRBJ1-5	-	CASSRGVGATEPQHF	TGTGCCAGCAGCCGCGGGGTGGGAGCAACGGAGCCCCAGCATTTT
TRBV7-6	-	TRBJ2-1	-	CASSRTGGNEQFF	TGTGCCAGCAGCCGAACCGGGGGCAATGAGCAGTTCTTC
TRBV4-3	few	TRBJ1-5	-	CASSQGPHQPQHF	TGCGCCAGCAGCCAGGGCCCCCATCAGCCCCAGCATTTT
TRBV19	-	TRBJ1-5	-	CASSEGANQPQHF	TGTGCCAGTAGTGAGGGAGCAAATCAGCCCCAGCATTTT
TRBV29-1	-	TRBJ2-3	-	CSGVGATDTQYF	TGCAGCGGTGTCGGAGCCACAGATACGCAGTATTTT
TRBV2	-	TRBJ1-2	-	CASHNYGYTF	TGTGCCAGCCATAACTATGGCTACACCTTC
TRBV19	-	TRBJ1-1	-	CASSSGAEAFF	TGTGCCAGTAGTTCCGGGGCTGAAGCTTTCTTT
TRBV5-6	-	TRBJ2-6	TRBD1	CASSPRTGSFGANVLTF	TGTGCCAGCAGCCCACGGACAGGGTCATTTGGGGCCAACGTCCTGACTTTC
TRBV9	-	TRBJ1-6	-	CASSVGQGPSYNSPLHF	TGTGCCAGCAGCGTAGGGCAGGGCCCCTCCTATAATTCACCCCTCCACTTT
TRBV29-1	-	TRBJ2-5	-	CSVSTGAGGETQYF	TGCAGCGTTAGTACAGGGGCGGGGGGAGAGACCCAGTACTTC
TRBV28	-	TRBJ1-1	-	CASSPRERNTEAFF	TGTGCCAGCAGTCCTAGGGAGAGGAACACTGAAGCTTTCTTT
TRBV7-9	-	TRBJ2-3	TRBD2	CASSARTSGDTDTQYF	TGTGCCAGCAGCGCGAGGACTAGCGGGGACACAGATACGCAGTATTTT
TRBV11-2	once	TRBJ1-2	-	CASSLGMGDYGYTF	TGTGCCAGCAGCTTAGGTATGGGCGACTATGGCTACACCTTC
TRBV7-2	-	TRBJ1-2	TRBD1	CASSFVSRDSGYGYTF	TGTGCCAGCAGCTTCGTTTCCCGGGACAGCGGCTATGGCTACACCTTC
TRBV13	-	TRBJ1-1	-	CASSFGTLMNTEAFF	TGTGCCAGCAGCTTCGGGACACTCATGAACACTGAAGCTTTCTTT
TRBV27	once	TRBJ2-1	TRBD2	CASSFNPSGGNNEQFF	TGTGCCAGCAGTTTCAACCCTAGCGGGGGTAACAATGAGCAGTTCTTC
TRBV4-1	-	TRBJ2-3	TRBD1	CASSHPPQGSTDTQYF	TGCGCCAGCAGCCACCCACCACAGGGGAGCACAGATACGCAGTATTTT
TRBV19	-	TRBJ1-1	-	CASSIRGDRPTEAFF	TGTGCCAGTAGTATACGGGGAGACAGGCCCACTGAAGCTTTCTTT
TRBV4-3	-	TRBJ2-1	-	CASSQELTSSYNEQFF	TGCGCCAGCAGCCAAGAGCTTACGAGCTCCTACAATGAGCAGTTCTTC
TRBV9	-	TRBJ2-3	TRBD1	CASSAGQGDTQYF	TGTGCCAGCAGCGCGGGACAGGGGGATACGCAGTATTTT
TRBV7-2	few	TRBJ2-7	-	CASSLVLGRSEGEYF	TGTGCCAGCAGCTTAGTGCTAGGGCGCTCCGAGGGGGAGTACTTC
TRBV18	-	TRBJ2-7	-	CASSPPIEAYEQYF	TGTGCCAGCTCACCACCGATAGAGGCCTACGAGCAGTACTTC
TRBV9	-	TRBJ2-7	TRBD1	CASSVSGTGDEQYF	TGTGCCAGCAGCGTCTCCGGGACAGGGGACGAGCAGTACTTC
TRBV11-2	-	TRBJ2-5	-	CASSLSGNLETQYF	TGTGCCAGCAGCTTATCGGGAAACCTAGAGACCCAGTACTTC
TRBV7-9	-	TRBJ1-3	-	CASSPGWNTIYF	TGTGCCAGCAGCCCCGGGTGGAACACCATATATTTT
TRBV27	-	TRBJ2-1	TRBD2	CASRGLGAPEQFF	TGTGCCAGCAGGGGACTAGGTGCTCCTGAGCAGTTCTTC
TRBV4-1	once	TRBJ2-1	-	CASSQETGWNEQFF	TGCGCCAGCAGCCAGGAAACAGGGTGGAATGAGCAGTTCTTC
TRBV7-8	-	TRBJ2-5	-	CASSLALALTNLQETQYF	TGTGCCAGCAGCTTAGCACTAGCCCTCACTAACTTACAAGAGACCCAGTACTTC
TRBV6-5	-	TRBJ1-2	TRBD1	CASTAGQSNYGYTF	TGTGCCAGCACGGCGGGACAGAGTAACTATGGCTACACCTTC
TRBV9	-	TRBJ1-1	-	CASSVSGYGTEAFF	TGTGCCAGCAGCGTATCAGGGTATGGCACTGAAGCTTTCTTT
TRBV7-9	-	TRBJ1-2	-	CASSINQGYYGYTF	TGTGCCAGCAGCATTAACCAGGGCTACTATGGCTACACCTTC
TRBV4-1	-	TRBJ2-1	TRBD2	CASSQVREGGGPPSFF	TGCGCCAGCAGCCAAGTACGCGAAGGCGGGGGGCCGCCCTCCTTCTTC
TRBV5-1	once	TRBJ2-3	-	CASSIQRDTQYF	TGCGCCAGCAGTATCCAGAGGGATACGCAGTATTTT
TRBV19	-	TRBJ2-2	TRBD2	CASILIAGGTGELFF	TGTGCCAGTATTCTAATAGCGGGTGGCACCGGGGAGCTGTTTTTT
TRBV12-5	-	TRBJ1-1	-	CASGFSLTDDRNTEAFF	TGTGCTAGTGGTTTCAGTTTAACAGACGATAGGAACACTGAAGCTTTCTTT
TRBV5-1	-	TRBJ1-5	TRBD1	CASSCPGWDRQGPPDQPQHF	TGCGCCAGCAGCTGCCCCGGCTGGGACAGACAAGGACCCCCCGATCAGCCCCAGCATTTT
TRBV7-9	-	TRBJ1-4	-	CASSRKTVNEKLFF	TGTGCCAGCAGCCGCAAAACAGTAAATGAAAAACTGTTTTTT
TRBV30	-	TRBJ2-3	TRBD2	CAWRGGFSGTDTQYF	TGTGCCTGGCGGGGGGGATTTTCGGGCACAGATACGCAGTATTTT
TRBV7-2	-	TRBJ2-3	-	CASSAYWTVSSTDTQYF	TGTGCCAGCAGCGCGTACTGGACAGTTTCTAGCACAGATACGCAGTATTTT
TRBV27	-	TRBJ1-5	-	CASRQGIGQPQHF	TGTGCCAGCAGGCAGGGTATCGGTCAGCCCCAGCATTTT
TRBV7-8	-	TRBJ1-2	-	CASSSLGEAIYGYTF	TGTGCCAGCAGCTCCCTCGGGGAGGCCATCTATGGCTACACCTTC
TRBV7-8	-	TRBJ2-5	TRBD2	CASSLGRGGQETQYF	TGTGCCAGCAGCTTAGGGCGGGGGGGCCAGGAGACCCAGTACTTC
TRBV7-9	once	TRBJ1-2	TRBD1	CASSLGLDRVGGYGYTF	TGTGCCAGCAGCTTAGGGCTCGACAGGGTTGGGGGCTATGGCTACACCTTC
TRBV9	-	TRBJ2-7	-	CASSVGGSVGLDEQYF	TGTGCCAGCAGCGTAGGCGGGTCAGTTGGGTTAGACGAGCAGTACTTC
TRBV19	-	TRBJ2-3	TRBD2	CASSRGTSGGATDTQYF	TGTGCCAGTTCTAGGGGGACTAGCGGGGGGGCCACAGATACGCAGTATTTT
TRBV9	-	TRBJ2-5	-	CASSAGGHLQETQYF	TGTGCCAGCAGCGCGGGTGGACATCTCCAAGAGACCCAGTACTTC
TRBV7-8	-	TRBJ2-6	-	CASSLGAPGANVLTF	TGTGCCAGCAGCTTGGGCGCCCCTGGGGCCAACGTCCTGACTTTC